The 10 T cell receptor beta chains listed next were all sequenced from one sample in a study of cytomegalovirus exposure and HLA in healthy donors. The PCR had 60 Vbeta and 13 Jbeta primers. The table came from immunoSEQ multiplex PCR; TCRdb's copy has only in-frame clones and leaves some out. Among tens of thousands of clones listed, about three quarters were seen once. The specimen sequenced was PBMCs. These receptors came from a male donor in good health and CMV-seronegative.

As for this clone: Sequence at one end of the junction differs from germline and may be a read error. The V gene is TRBV5-1, the J gene TRBJ1-1; 11 bases are a match to TRBD1. Germline values: CDR1 SGHRS, CDR2 YFSETQ. The CDR3 loop spans 16 amino acids. The DNA of the CDR3 is TGCTCCAGCAGCCGGGGACAGGGGGTAGTGAACACTGAAGCTTTCTTT. It is translated as CSSSRGQGVVNTEAFF. Variable domain in full (rest from reference TRBV5-1 and TRBJ1-1): KAGVTQTPRYLIKTRGQQVTLSCSPISGHRSVSWYQQTPGQGLQFLFEYFSETQRNKGNFPGRFSGRQFSNSRSEMNVSTLELGDSALYLCSSSRGQGVVNTEAFFGQGTRLTVV.

CDR3 nucleotide sequence: TGTGCCAGCAGGCACGGGACAGGGAATTCACCCCTCCACTTT. Protein sequence: CASRHGTGNSPLHF. This chain uses TRBV13 with TRBJ1-6; 9 bases are shared with TRBD1. CDR3 length: 14 amino acids. Germline-derived CDR1 and CDR2 are PRHDT and FYEKMQ (reference sequence). Trimming removed 6 bases from V and 7 bases from J; junction bases left unmatched: 4.

V is TRBV27 and J is TRBJ2-1, with D possibly matching TRBD1 (6 bases). Between the trimmed V and J ends, which lost 5 bases and 5 bases, there was a span of 10 bases. The CDR3 extends over 13 amino acids. Germline V lookup: CDR1 MNHEY, CDR2 SMNVEV (reference sequence). The CDR3 loop reads CASSVDSNNEQFF. CDR3 coding DNA: TGTGCCAGCAGTGTGGACAGTAACAATGAGCAGTTCTTC.

The chain combines TRBV5-6 with TRBJ1-4; no definite D call. CDR3 length equals 13 residues. Trimming removed 4 bases from V and 2 bases from J, with 6 bases in between. Germline V gene sequence: CDR1 SGHDT, CDR2 YYEEEE. CDR3 loop: CASSAGTNEKLFF. The CDR3 coding sequence is TGTGCCAGCAGCGCCGGGACTAATGAAAAACTGTTTTTT. The full variable domain, with the rest looked up from reference TRBV5-6 and TRBJ1-4, is DAGVTQSPTHLIKTRGQQVTLRCSPKSGHDTVSWYQQALGQGPQFIFQYYEEEERQRGNFPDRFSGHQFPNYSSELNVNALLLGDSALYLCASSAGTNEKLFFGSGTQLSVL.

This chain uses TRBV9 with TRBJ2-1; the match to TRBD2 covers 9 bases. The germline gives CDR1 SGDLS, CDR2 YYNGEE. The CDR3 loop spans 15 amino acids. The V segment lost 3 bases and the J segment 0 bases; nucleotides outside the gene matches: 1. The CDR3: CASSERGDSYNEQFF. The DNA for the CDR3 is TGTGCCAGCAGCGAGCGGGGGGACTCCTACAATGAGCAGTTCTTC.

This sequence joins TRBV2 and TRBJ1-3; no definite D call. Germline V gene lookup returns CDR1 SNHLY and CDR2 FYNNEI. The CDR3 runs to 13 residues. V lost 11 bases to trimming and J lost 0 bases, with 11 bases between them. This chain's CDR3 is CAGGGHSGNTIYF. In nucleotides, the CDR3 is TGTGCCGGTGGAGGGCACTCTGGAAACACCATATATTTT.

Details on this clone: The sample contains more than one DNA sequence encoding this CDR3. The rearrangement joins TRBV28 to TRBJ2-2, with 8 positions matching TRBD1. This CDR3 is built from 16 residues. J lost 5 bases, V lost 6 bases, and 11 bases had no gene match. The germline V gene encodes CDR1 MDHEN and CDR2 SYDVKM. CDR3 coding DNA: TGTGCCAGCAGCTTACCCCGGACAGGGAGTACCGGGGAGCTGTTTTTT. This gives the protein CASSLPRTGSTGELFF.

The chain recombines TRBV2 with TRBJ1-4; 11 bases line up with TRBD1. V trimming: 6 bases; J trimming: 5 bases; junction bases outside the gene matches: 2. Germline CDR1 reads SNHLY; CDR2 reads FYNNEI. The CDR3 is 14 amino acids. The chain's CDR3 is CASRWDRGNEKLFF. The CDR3 coding sequence is TGTGCCAGCAGATGGGACAGGGGGAATGAAAAACTGTTTTTT. Drawing the rest from reference TRBV2 and TRBJ1-4, the complete variable domain is EPEVTQTPSHQVTQMGQEVILRCVPISNHLYFYWYRQILGQKVEFLVSFYNNEISEKSEIFDDQFSVERPDGSNFTLKIRSTKLEDSAMYFCASRWDRGNEKLFFGSGTQLSVL.

A few counts support this clone. The rearrangement links TRBV2 to TRBJ2-1, with TRBD2 matching 9 bases. The germline gives CDR1 SNHLY, CDR2 FYNNEI. V shed 5 bases, J shed 4 bases, and the junction held 3 bases outside the gene matches. This CDR3 spans 14 amino acids. CDR3 amino acids: CASSPGLAYNEQFF. The CDR3 DNA reads as TGTGCCAGCAGTCCGGGACTAGCTTACAATGAGCAGTTCTTC.

The chain employs TRBV2 and TRBJ1-4; 9 positions agree with TRBD1. The trim removed 4 bases at V and 1 base at J, leaving 1 base unmatched. This CDR3 contains 15 residues. Germline V gene sequence: CDR1 SNHLY, CDR2 FYNNEI. The CDR3 reads CASSVDRGTNEKLFF. The CDR3 bases are TGTGCCAGCAGTGTGGACAGGGGAACTAATGAAAAACTGTTTTTT.